The following is a T cell receptor (beta chain) sequence with its context. These data originate in a study of T cell changes during pregnancy in multiple sclerosis. The CDR3 length is 12 residues. Germline V gene data show CDR1 as MNHEY and CDR2 as SVGAGI. V lost 6 bases and J lost 3, with 8 bases in between. Sequencing was performed with immunoSEQ multiplex PCR; in TCRdb, only in-frame clones are kept and a portion is missing. The top ten clones hold 1.5% to 2% of a sample with over 70,000 clones, approximately 90% of them seen once. Sequenced material: peripheral blood, taken in the first trimester of pregnancy. This clonotype was obtained from a female donor in good health, enrolled as a control in a pregnancy study. The chain couples TRBV6-5 to TRBJ1-2; no firm D call. CDR3 residues: CASRAGDYGYTF. The CDR3 DNA sequence: TGTGCCAGCAGGGCTGGAGACTATGGCTACACCTTC.